This T cell receptor (beta chain) derives from a study of vaccination and CD4 T cells after COVID-19. Study-wide context: Participants were administered two doses of either the BNT162b2 or the mRNA-1273 vaccine. Regarding the study as a whole: Median SARS-CoV-2-reactive clonotypes rose from approximately 21 to 38, not significantly.

With the Oncomine TCR Beta short-read assay, DNA from cultured CD4+ T cells was sequenced. One entry per CDR3 protein results from TCRdb running MiXCR on the PCR reads. Of approximately 6,900 distinct CDR3 sequences listed, 43% are singletons. This clonotype appeared a few times. As yet, its antigen is unknown. CDR1 and CDR2 from the germline V gene are MNHEY and SVGAGI. Trimming removed 4 bases from V and 4 bases from J, with 7 bases in between. The CDR3 totals 12 residues. Treatment here: approximately nine-day PBMC culture with coronavirus spike peptide pools or control peptides (ViraFEST assay). CD4+ T cells of the unexposed donor were collected before the COVID-19 pandemic (2011-2018). ViraFEST used peptide pools to expand antigen-specific T cells, then sequenced TCRs.

The clonotype comes from a human donor in good health. The V call is TRBV6-5, the J call TRBJ2-5, with unresolved D. The sample taken for sequencing was CD4+ T cells from blood, cultured in vitro. For the CDR3, the DNA is TGTGCCAGCAGTTCGAACCTAGAGACCCAGTACTTC. Its protein is CASSSNLETQYF.